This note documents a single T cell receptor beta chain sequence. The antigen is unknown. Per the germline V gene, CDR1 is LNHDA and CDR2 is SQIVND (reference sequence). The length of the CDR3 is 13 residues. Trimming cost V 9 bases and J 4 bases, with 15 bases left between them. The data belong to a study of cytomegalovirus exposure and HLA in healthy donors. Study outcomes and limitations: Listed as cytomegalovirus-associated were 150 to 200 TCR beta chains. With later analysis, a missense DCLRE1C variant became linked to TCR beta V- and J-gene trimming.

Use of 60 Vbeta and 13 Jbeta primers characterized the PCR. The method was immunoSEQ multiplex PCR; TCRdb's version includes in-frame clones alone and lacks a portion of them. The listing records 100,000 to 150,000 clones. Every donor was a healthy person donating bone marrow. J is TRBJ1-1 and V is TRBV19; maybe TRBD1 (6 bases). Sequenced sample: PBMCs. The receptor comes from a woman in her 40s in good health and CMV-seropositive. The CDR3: CARNRVKGTEAFF. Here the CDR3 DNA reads TGTGCCAGGAACAGGGTGAAGGGCACTGAAGCTTTCTTT.